This TCR beta chain was recorded in a study of cytomegalovirus exposure and HLA in healthy donors (dated by TCRdb to about 2017). About the full investigation: An earlier analysis of 587 of the donors reported 276 Gb of sequence data and about 120 million unique TCR beta sequences obtained from around 190 million T cells. An early release that covered fewer than 750 HLA-typed donors contained 250 to 350 gigabases of sequencing data and roughly 84 million unique TCR sequences. To decide whether each TCR beta V gene segment behaved as functional or pseudogenic, an earlier analysis of some 600 of the donors relied on high-throughput TCR beta sequencing. Rather than drawing on any new phenotypic data, the later analysis identified candidate immune exposures from TCR beta sequences and the way those sequences occurred across donors. Every discovery cohort repertoire had been produced on one sequencing platform. The study combined high-throughput TCR immunosequencing, statistical association of individual TCRs with disease status, and machine learning to predict cytomegalovirus infection status. Donor age, sex, ethnicity and CMV serostatus were compiled alongside the repertoire data. On average, roughly 240,000 unique TCR beta nucleotide sequences were sequenced per donor among 398 genotyped donors of the cohort, with roughly 20% of those sequences being non-productive. The genetic ancestry cluster associated with self-reported Caucasian donors included 70% to 85% of the roughly 400 genotyped donors. The number of donors typed differed by locus, with roughly 629-640 for A, B, C, DRB1 and DQB1, over 500 for DQA1, about 610 for DPA1, and around 460 for DPB1. The study used immunosequencing to profile the T cell repertoires of several hundred subjects and linked those repertoires to cytomegalovirus serostatus. Class I and class II HLA loci were covered by the typing at four-digit resolution. To study patterns of TCR occurrence, a later analysis re-analyzed previously published TCR beta repertoires from around 670 donors and added high-resolution HLA genotyping. Along with the roughly 700-subject first cohort, a separate validation cohort of over a hundred different subjects was used. Because of strong linkage in the cohort, a few DR-DQ haplotypes were treated as single units for association and clustering. The study aimed to test whether cataloging public T cell receptors could reveal signatures of past pathogen exposure. In a later genetic analysis, genome-wide SNP genotypes for about 55% of the roughly 700 donors were used, and that subset was treated as a discovery cohort.

In total, 600 or so healthy bone marrow donors made up the cohort. At the time of sampling, every cohort member was nominally healthy, though immune exposures that went unrecorded were likely present. The donor was CMV seropositive and was included in the group of 250 to 300 seropositive cohort members. A peripheral blood sample was provided by each donor, and peripheral blood mononuclear cells were used for TCR beta sequencing. The Qiagen DNeasy Blood Extraction Kit was used to extract genomic DNA from the blood cell samples. Preparation of the library involved the immunoSEQ multiplex PCR assay. For the multiplex PCR, a mixture combining 60 forward primers for TCR Vbeta segments and 13 reverse primers for TCR Jbeta segments was used. The CDR3 region of rearranged TCR beta genes was amplified from genomic DNA by a multiplex PCR assay. The amplified TCR beta libraries were sequenced on the Illumina HiSeq System as 87-base-pair reads. The study's own analysis went as follows. A later analysis tallied around 87 million unique TCR beta chains across the 600 to 700 repertoires, and around 9.9 million of those chains were shared by two or more donors. A nearest-neighbor algorithm error-corrected the raw reads and collapsed the reads into unique sequences, merging closely related sequences to remove PCR and sequencing errors. CDR3 sequences were aligned to IMGT reference sequences to assign V, D and J gene segments. Each retained sequence needed at least a six-nucleotide match to both a V gene segment and a J gene segment. A rearrangement was called productive if the CDR3 had no stop codons and remained in frame with V and J, and every other rearrangement was called non-productive. Following IMGT convention, CDR3 was defined as the stretch from the second conserved V-encoded cysteine up to the conserved J-encoded phenylalanine. In an earlier analysis of approximately 590 of the donors, sequences lacking an unambiguous match to a single V gene segment were excluded. In an earlier analysis of roughly 500 of the donors, V segments were called functional above 56.7% productive rearrangements and were called segregating when the between-donor standard deviation exceeded 5%. To diagnose cytomegalovirus status from the catalog of TCR beta chain sequences, a statistical classification framework was built. V and J gene assignment, in a later analysis, came from comparing TCR nucleotide sequences with IMGT/GENE-DB human TR gene sequences. A later analysis assigned CDR3 sequences and most-parsimonious VDJ recombination scenarios with the TCRdist pipeline. In a later analysis, each TCR beta chain was defined by its CDR3 amino acid sequence together with its V-gene family, and reads without a unique V-gene family were excluded. As a way to deal with suspected cross-contamination and a sequencing artifact, a later analysis dropped 592 nucleotide sequences that were highly shared and had low generation probability. In a later analysis, a clonal expansion index for each public chain was calculated from normalized within-repertoire ranks of inferred template counts. In a later analysis, generation probabilities were computed with a VDJ recombination model fitted to out-of-frame rearrangements, and the resulting probabilities were checked against IGoR. A later analysis scored TCR-TCR, TCR-HLA and TCR-CMV co-occurrence with hypergeometric tests, applying a repertoire-size bias correction to TCR pairs. In a later analysis, false discovery rates were estimated by permuting HLA or CMV assignments 20 times. In a later analysis, co-occurring TCRs were grouped with DBSCAN, and TCRdist sequence similarity was added when clustering was performed within HLA-allele-positive subsets. Co-occurrence clustering excluded repertoires with fewer than 30,000 or more than 120,000 public chains, plus five with anomalous nucleotide sharing. TCRdb retrieved this table from immuneACCESS and kept in-frame rearrangements only. Not all clones are present; in checked studies, unresolved V genes account for under half, and no reason is known for the remainder. V and J calls and clone size come straight from that table; D and trimming were deduced from the DNA. This sample has some 150,000 clones in its table, and 79% of those were observed once. The ten largest clones take up 6.5% to 8% of the sample.

What the authors observed across the whole study: In a later analysis, TCR association rates were found to vary across HLA loci, with the most associated TCRs seen for DRB1 alleles and the fewest for HLA-C alleles. Immune exposure information for the cohort was limited to CMV serostatus. The 87-base-pair reads could not distinguish some IMGT-functional V segments, including TRBV6-2 and TRBV6-3, so those segments were excluded. The earlier analysis of almost 600 of the donors excluded 15 to 20 rarely observed V segments, including chromosome 9 orphons, because counts were too low. Strong co-occurrence of HLA alleles, especially DR and DQ, made assigning TCR associations to individual alleles difficult. In the study, 150 to 200 TCR beta chains were listed as associated with cytomegalovirus. Because HLA typing was missing for some donors at each locus, association tests included only the typed subset. Only TCR beta chains were sequenced in this cohort, and the absence of alpha or paired-chain data limited detectable features. Linkage disequilibrium might explain the correlated functional status among segregating V segments, but an unknown experimental factor could not be excluded. Compared with the approximately 600-donor mean, donors in an Asian-associated ancestry cluster had fewer N-insertions in productive TCRs, according to a later genetic analysis. In a later analysis, HLA-associated TCR beta chains showed more clonal expansion and lower generation probabilities than non-associated chains that were equally common. Most TCR sequences were observed very rarely across donors, whereas some public TCRs were present in many individuals. The sequencing pipeline was judged likely to have produced a cluster of highly shared sequence variants as a technical artifact. Cytomegalovirus status was reported to be diagnosed by the classifier with high specificity and sensitivity in both the original and validation cohorts. Presence/absence analyses assumed roughly uniform sequencing depth across donors, an assumption that may not hold. An earlier analysis of approximately 600 of the donors showed that most TCR beta V segments appeared in productive rearrangements either about 87% or about 30% of the time, which broadly matched IMGT annotations. A later analysis reported that several top co-occurrence clusters appeared linked to parvovirus B19, influenza, CMV and Epstein-Barr virus. A later genetic analysis associated a missense DCLRE1C variant with V-gene and J-gene trimming of TCR beta chains, and an independent cohort replicated the association. A later analysis found that most CMV-associated TCR beta chains appeared HLA-restricted, with HLA associations seemingly driven largely by CMV exposure. In a later analysis, around 15,000 TCR beta sequences were associated with specific HLA alleles at a false discovery rate of 0.05. According to the authors, the approach could potentially be generalized to other disease states and immunological phenotypes. A further reported finding was that TCR beta sequences accurately predicted the HLA-A and HLA-B alleles for most subjects in the first cohort. In vitro tests confirmed that a few of the cytomegalovirus-associated TCR beta chains recognize cytomegalovirus antigens.

Measured from the cysteine to the phenylalanine, the CDR3 is 16 residues long. Only the CDR3 portion is preserved as DNA: 48 bases, with reading frame beginning at the first base. CDR1 and CDR2 are drawn from the germline V gene: SNHLY, FYNNEI. V is clipped by 5 bases and J by 0 bases, and the sequence between their germline boundaries is 13 bases long. On this clone itself: The antigen it binds to is not known. Base qualities are not provided; no much larger clone lies one nucleotide away.

The sequence is built from TRBV2 and TRBJ2-2; the D gene is perhaps TRBD2, from 6 matching bases. The clonotype originates from a woman aged 40 to 50 in good health and CMV-seropositive. The sequenced sample consisted of PBMCs. The DNA reads TGTGCCAGCAGTCTTCTAGCGTCGGCGAACACCGGGGAGCTGTTTTTT. The translation is CASSLLASANTGELFF.